The rows below give T cell receptor beta chains drawn from one sample of a study of cytomegalovirus exposure and HLA in healthy donors. The method was immunoSEQ multiplex PCR; TCRdb's version includes in-frame clones alone and lacks a portion of them. Altogether around 150,000 clones are present, 80% being singletons, with the ten largest covering 2.2%. The specimen was PBMCs. These receptors were taken from a man under 40 in good health and CMV-seronegative. Both conserved end residues are part of each CDR3. The order of the fields is V gene, J gene, CDR3 protein.

v_call: TRBV9
j_call: TRBJ2-1
cdr3_aa: CASSVGGTTHGNEQFF

v_call: TRBV5-1
j_call: TRBJ1-2
cdr3_aa: CASSLQDRYGYTF

v_call: TRBV5-4
j_call: TRBJ2-6
cdr3_aa: CASGNRITSGANVLTF

v_call: TRBV11-2
j_call: TRBJ2-1
cdr3_aa: CASKWANNEQFF

v_call: TRBV5-1
j_call: TRBJ1-1
cdr3_aa: CASSWGTSDTEAFF

v_call: TRBV6-5
j_call: TRBJ2-7
cdr3_aa: CASSYFGTSGSYEQYF

v_call: TRBV4-2
j_call: TRBJ2-1
cdr3_aa: CASSQERPLGGSGRANEQFF

v_call: TRBV7-9
j_call: TRBJ2-3
cdr3_aa: CSSSDQGDTQYF

v_call: TRBV28
j_call: TRBJ2-1
cdr3_aa: CASTPPPGAPSYNEQFF

v_call: TRBV29-1
j_call: TRBJ2-7
cdr3_aa: CSVERGQTYEQYF

v_call: TRBV6-5
j_call: TRBJ2-7
cdr3_aa: CASSSPGWEQYF

v_call: TRBV6-1
j_call: TRBJ2-7
cdr3_aa: CASSEPNRDEQYF

v_call: TRBV5-1
j_call: TRBJ2-2
cdr3_aa: CASSATGGSGELFF

v_call: TRBV5-6
j_call: TRBJ1-5
cdr3_aa: CASSLWDRVNQPQHF

v_call: TRBV6-5
j_call: TRBJ2-1
cdr3_aa: CASSYGQSKINEQFF

v_call: TRBV13
j_call: TRBJ2-1
cdr3_aa: CASRSVAGAGYNEQFF

v_call: TRBV9
j_call: TRBJ2-1
cdr3_aa: CASGVDAEQFF

v_call: TRBV7-9
j_call: TRBJ1-4
cdr3_aa: CASSFGQGNEKLFF

v_call: TRBV9
j_call: TRBJ1-3
cdr3_aa: CASSPPLGGHSGNTIYF

v_call: TRBV2
j_call: TRBJ1-5
cdr3_aa: CASSGTGYQPQHF